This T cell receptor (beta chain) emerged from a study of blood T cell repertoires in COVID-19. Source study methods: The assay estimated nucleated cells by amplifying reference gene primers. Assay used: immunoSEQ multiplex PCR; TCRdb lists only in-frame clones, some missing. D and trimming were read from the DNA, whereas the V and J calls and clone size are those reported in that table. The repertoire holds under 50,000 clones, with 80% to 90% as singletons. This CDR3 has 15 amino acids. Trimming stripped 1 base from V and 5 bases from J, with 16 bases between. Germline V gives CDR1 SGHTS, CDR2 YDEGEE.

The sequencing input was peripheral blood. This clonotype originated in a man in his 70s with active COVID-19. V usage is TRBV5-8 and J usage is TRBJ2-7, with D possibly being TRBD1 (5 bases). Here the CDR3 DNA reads TGTGCCAGCAGCTTGTCGGGCAGGGCTCTCGACGAGCAGTACTTC. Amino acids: CASSLSGRALDEQYF.